The T cell receptor (beta chain) under discussion was sequenced for a study of cytomegalovirus exposure and HLA in healthy donors. Study-wide background: A later analysis reported the same platform for the 120 validation repertoires and the 666 first-cohort repertoires.

Sequencing used immunoSEQ multiplex PCR; TCRdb keeps in-frame clones, though not all of them. The repertoire includes 150,000 or so clones, 85% of them detected once, and about 2% sits in the top ten. Trimming cost V 4 bases and J 2 bases, with 16 bases left between them. The CDR3 runs to 17 residues. Germline CDR1 SGHRS, CDR2 YFSETQ. Source material: PBMCs. V is TRBV5-1 and J is TRBJ2-6; D possibly corresponds to TRBD2 (5 bases). The TCR was taken from a man aged 25 to 40 in good health and CMV-seropositive. This CDR3 is CASSEPPGGPGANVLTF. As DNA, the CDR3 is TGCGCCAGCAGCGAGCCACCGGGCGGGCCTGGGGCCAACGTCCTGACTTTC.